The 28 T cell receptor beta chains in this list originate from one sample, sequenced in a study of type 1 regulatory T cells. TCRdb processed the reads anew with MiXCR; each CDR3 protein has one entry. The sample shows around 88,000 distinct CDR3 sequences, roughly 28% of them seen only once. Sequencing used CD4+ T cells, either the whole sample or a sorted fraction (not recorded which). The receptors originated from a human donor in good health.

The table lists this clonotype with a few counts. The chain uses TRBV5-1 and TRBJ1-3; D remains ambiguous. Germline loops: CDR1 SGHRS, CDR2 YFSETQ. The CDR3 runs to 14 residues. V was trimmed by 0 bases and J by 4 bases, leaving 8 bases between them. The CDR3 sequence is CASSLGERGNTIYF. As DNA, the CDR3 is TGCGCCAGCAGCTTGGGGGAGAGAGGAAACACCATATATTTT. Combining the CDR3 with reference TRBV5-1 and TRBJ1-3 gives the whole variable domain KAGVTQTPRYLIKTRGQQVTLSCSPISGHRSVSWYQQTPGQGLQFLFEYFSETQRNKGNFPGRFSGRQFSNSRSEMNVSTLELGDSALYLCASSLGERGNTIYFGEGSWLTVV.

The table lists this clonotype with a few counts. The chain combines TRBV29-1 with TRBJ1-1, with D possibly matching TRBD1 (5 bases). The V gene lost 0 bases and the J gene lost 13 bases, with 12 bases spanning the gap. This CDR3 has 11 amino acids. CDR1 is SQVTM, CDR2 ANQGSEA, per germline. CDR3 sequence (DNA): TGCAGCGTTGAAGATAGGACATTAGGTTTCTTT. Its translation: CSVEDRTLGFF.

J is TRBJ2-3 and V is TRBV15; no reliable D call. Germline CDR1 and CDR2: LNHNV and YYDKDF (reference sequence). Trimming removed 3 bases at V and 1 base at J, with 5 bases between. The CDR3 contains 13 residues. The CDR3 region is CATSRAGTDTQYF. CDR3 nucleotide sequence: TGTGCCACCAGCAGGGCGGGCACAGATACGCAGTATTTT.

The V gene is TRBV5-1, the J gene TRBJ1-1; 8 bases are a match to TRBD1. Germline CDR1 SGHRS, CDR2 YFSETQ. The junction had 5 bases not matched to a gene; V was cut back by 1 base and J by 3 bases. The CDR3 covers 15 residues. This CDR3 is CASSLSGGRYTEAFF. The DNA of the CDR3 is TGCGCCAGCAGCTTGTCAGGGGGCAGGTACACTGAAGCTTTCTTT.

There are a few counts of this clonotype. The chain recombines TRBV29-1 with TRBJ2-7, with D unclear. The CDR3 length is 11 residues. Per the germline V gene, CDR1 is SQVTM and CDR2 is ANQGSEA. Trimming removed 2 bases from V and 4 bases from J, with 6 bases in between. The CDR3 loop is CSVEFKYEQYF. CDR3 in DNA: TGCAGCGTTGAATTCAAATACGAGCAGTACTTC.

V gene TRBV6-4 combines with J gene TRBJ2-7; a weak D match, TRBD2 (6 bases). Germline V gene data show CDR1 as MRHNA and CDR2 as SNTAGT. The CDR3 extends over 13 amino acids. V was pared by 3 bases and J by 4 bases, with 10 bases between. The CDR3 protein is CASSERRGYEQYF. CDR3 nucleotide sequence: TGTGCCAGCAGTGAGCGGCGGGGATACGAGCAGTACTTC.

The V gene is TRBV10-3, the J gene TRBJ1-2; D call uncertain. In germline, CDR1 is ENHRY, CDR2 SYGVKD. This CDR3 region has 14 residues. V was shortened by 2 bases and J by 5 bases, with 12 bases between the two germline ends. The CDR3 nucleotides read TGTGCCATCAGTGAGAAAAACACGGGATATGGCTACACCTTC. It encodes CAISEKNTGYGYTF.

This clonotype was seen more than once but under ten times. The CDR3 is CSARGGLVYEQYF. CDR3 nucleotides: TGCAGTGCTAGAGGGGGTCTAGTGTACGAGCAGTACTTC. The chain combines TRBV20-1 with TRBJ2-7; D is uncertain. From germline, CDR1 is DFQATT and CDR2 SNEGSKA (reference sequence). The CDR3 is made up of 13 amino acids. V dropped 1 base and J dropped 4 bases, with 11 bases sitting between them.

J is TRBJ2-5 and V is TRBV20-1, with TRBD1 matching 9 bases. With 3 bases clipped from V and 5 bases from J, the junction kept 10 bases outside the gene matches. CDR3 length: 15 residues. Looked up from germline, CDR1 is DFQATT and CDR2 is SNEGSKA (reference sequence). The CDR3 DNA reads as TGCAGTGCTAGTCCCGGACAGGGGCTTTTGGAGACCCAGTACTTC. Translated, it gives CSASPGQGLLETQYF.

The V gene is TRBV10-3, the J gene TRBJ2-7; D is perhaps TRBD1 (6 bases). This CDR3 has 15 residues. Germline CDR1 reads ENHRY; CDR2 reads SYGVKD. With 3 bases removed from V and 0 bases from J, the gap between germline ends came to 12 bases. CDR3 protein: CAISDRDTGSYEQYF. CDR3 sequence (DNA): TGTGCCATCAGTGACCGGGACACTGGCTCCTACGAGCAGTACTTC.

This clonotype has more than one count but fewer than ten. The J gene is TRBJ2-5, the V gene TRBV20-1; possible D gene TRBD2, 6 bases. The CDR3 sequence is 15 residues long. Germline V gene lookup returns CDR1 DFQATT and CDR2 SNEGSKA (reference sequence). V gave up 0 bases and J gave up 4 bases, with 15 bases separating them. The CDR3 DNA reads as TGCAGTGCTAGAGATTTTGCCGGGAGTGCAGAGACCCAGTACTTC. It translates to CSARDFAGSAETQYF.

V is TRBV5-1 and J is TRBJ2-1; D is perhaps TRBD2 (6 bases). In germline, CDR1 is SGHRS, CDR2 YFSETQ. This CDR3 has 16 residues. V shed 0 bases and J shed 0 bases, with 10 bases lying between them. The CDR3 sequence: CASSLAPGSSYNEQFF. The CDR3 coding sequence is TGCGCCAGCAGCTTGGCCCCCGGGAGCTCCTACAATGAGCAGTTCTTC.

The sample holds a few counts of this clonotype. This chain uses TRBV4-2 with TRBJ1-5; D uncertain. Germline assignment: CDR1 LGHNA and CDR2 YNFKEQ. V was clipped by 0 bases and J by 9 bases, with 15 bases between them. The CDR3 covers 15 residues. The DNA for the CDR3 is TGTGCCAGCAGCCAAGATCGGAGCCGGATGCGGCCCCAGCATTTT. Translating it yields CASSQDRSRMRPQHF.

This clonotype has only a few counts. The chain has TRBV6-2 or TRBV6-3 and TRBJ2-5; perhaps TRBD2 as D (6 bases). The germline gives CDR1 MNHEY, CDR2 SVGEGT. V gave up 7 bases and J gave up 4 bases, with 16 bases separating them. The CDR3 is 14 residues long. The CDR3 spells CASIVQGGGETQYF. The DNA for the CDR3 is TGTGCCAGCATTGTCCAGGGAGGTGGAGAGACCCAGTACTTC.

In its sample, this clonotype was seen a few times. The chain carries TRBV20-1 and TRBJ2-5, with D possibly being TRBD1 (6 bases). The length of the CDR3 is 14 residues. Germline loops: CDR1 DFQATT, CDR2 SNEGSKA (reference sequence). The V and J ends lost 6 bases and 3 bases respectively, with 17 bases between them. The CDR3 reads CSAATQGWEETQYF. CDR3 sequence (DNA): TGCAGTGCAGCAACGCAGGGGTGGGAAGAGACCCAGTACTTC.

The chain couples TRBV12-3 or TRBV12-4 to TRBJ1-1; D might be TRBD1 (6 bases). The CDR3 consists of 13 residues. V shed 5 bases and J shed 8 bases, with 15 bases lying between them. CDR3 sequence reads: CASSPTRGAEAFF. DNA for the CDR3: TGTGCCAGCAGTCCCACCCGGGGGGCGGAAGCTTTCTTT.

The V and J genes are TRBV4-3 and TRBJ2-1; 12 bases line up with TRBD2. Germline assignment: CDR1 LGHNA and CDR2 YSLEER. V lost 4 bases, J lost 8 bases, and 12 bases stayed unmatched. The CDR3 is 17 residues long. CDR3 sequence reads: CASSRRASTSGSDEQFF. CDR3 nucleotides: TGCGCCAGCAGCCGCCGGGCTTCGACTAGCGGGAGTGATGAGCAGTTCTTC.

Note on this clonotype: A much larger clone is a single base away; this may be a read error. The J gene is TRBJ2-2, the V gene TRBV20-1, with a weak D call TRBD2 (6 bases). Germline lookup yields CDR1 DFQATT and CDR2 SNEGSKA (reference sequence). The CDR3 spans 14 residues. CDR3 residues: CSAPGALGTGGLFF. In DNA, the CDR3 is TGCAGTGCTCCCGGGGCGTTGGGCACCGGGGGGCTGTTTTTT.

Points on this clonotype: The germline gene is not matched at one end of the junction; a read error may be the cause. The genes are TRBV16 and TRBJ1-6; possibly TRBD1 for D (6 bases). CDR1 is KGHSY and CDR2 is FQNENV in the germline V gene. The CDR3 spans 14 residues. In nucleotides, the CDR3 is TGTGCCGGCAGCCTAGCCAGGGGAAATTCACCCCTCCTCTTT. This encodes CAGSLARGNSPLLF. Full variable domain (missing parts from reference TRBV16 and TRBJ1-6): GEEVAQTPKHLVRGEGQKAKLYCAPIKGHSYVFWYQQVLKNEFKFLISFQNENVFDETGMPKERFSAKCLPNSPCSLEIQATKLEDSAVYFCAGSLARGNSPLLFGNGTRLTVT.

This clonotype has more than one count but fewer than ten. The chain uses TRBV20-1 and TRBJ2-1; D unclear. Germline V gene lookup returns CDR1 DFQATT and CDR2 SNEGSKA (reference sequence). The CDR3 is 14 residues long. V was trimmed by 5 bases and J by 6 bases, leaving 17 bases between them. The CDR3 spells CSALDTLRLNEQFF. The CDR3 DNA reads as TGCAGTGCTCTAGACACTCTCCGACTCAATGAGCAGTTCTTC.

Of note for this clonotype: Germline is not matched at one junction end, which may reflect a read error. The V and J genes are TRBV4-1 and TRBJ2-5; D is ambiguous. Germline CDR1 reads MGHRA; CDR2 reads YSYEKL. This CDR3 has 13 amino acids. For the CDR3, the DNA is TGCGTCAGCAGCCAAGCTCTGCAAGAGACCCAGTACTTC. Translation gives CVSSQALQETQYF.

This rearrangement joins TRBV6-2 or TRBV6-3 to TRBJ2-7, with D tentatively TRBD2 (6 bases). V lost 7 bases, J lost 2 bases, and 18 bases lay in between. The CDR3 is 15 residues long. The germline gives CDR1 MNHEY, CDR2 SVGEGT. CDR3 residues: CASTPGLFIPYEQYF. The CDR3 nucleotides are TGTGCCAGCACTCCGGGACTTTTCATACCCTACGAGCAGTACTTC.

The chain has TRBV12-3 or TRBV12-4 and TRBJ2-1; TRBD2 aligns across 12 bases. This CDR3 contains 13 residues. The J segment lost 10 bases and the V segment lost 7 bases, leaving 5 bases of the junction unmatched. The CDR3 sequence: CASKILAGGEQFF. The CDR3, as DNA: TGTGCCAGCAAAATACTAGCGGGAGGCGAGCAGTTCTTC.

This chain joins TRBV15 and TRBJ2-3; D not certain. CDR1 and CDR2 (germline): LNHNV, YYDKDF (reference sequence). CDR3 length: 15 amino acids. Trimming removed 3 bases from V and 0 bases from J, with 10 bases in between. DNA of the CDR3: TGTGCCACCAGCAGCCCTCGCAGCAGCACAGATACGCAGTATTTT. Amino acid sequence: CATSSPRSSTDTQYF.

The chain recombines TRBV6-1 with TRBJ2-2, with a tentative D call TRBD2 (5 bases). The CDR3 length is 16 residues. Germline V gene data show CDR1 as MNHNS and CDR2 as SASEGT. V was cut by 7 bases and J by 1 base, with 16 bases left in between. CDR3 coding DNA: TGTGCCAGCAACCCACTCGGCCGGGAGAACACCGGGGAGCTGTTTTTT. Translating it yields CASNPLGRENTGELFF.

The chain is built from TRBV11-2 and TRBJ1-4; 9 bases align to TRBD1. The CDR3 spans 17 residues. Trimming removed 5 bases from V and 3 bases from J; junction bases left unmatched: 10. From germline, CDR1 is SGHAT and CDR2 FQNNGV. The CDR3 is CASSIIQGAQANEKLFF. The CDR3 DNA is TGTGCCAGCAGCATAATACAGGGGGCGCAGGCTAATGAAAAACTGTTTTTT.

In the case of this clonotype: Possible read error: a much larger clone is one base away. The chain has TRBV10-3 and TRBJ2-3, with 7 nucleotides matching TRBD1. After removal of 8 bases from V and 0 bases from J, the junction contained 5 bases not matched to a gene. The CDR3 has 14 residues. Germline-derived CDR1 and CDR2 are ENHRY and SYGVKD. The DNA for the CDR3 is TGTGCCATCGAGGGGGCGTTTAGCACAGATACGCAGTATTTT. Translating it yields CAIEGAFSTDTQYF.

The rearrangement uses TRBV5-1 and TRBJ2-1; D could derive from TRBD1 or TRBD2 (6 bases each). The germline V gene has CDR1 SGHRS and CDR2 YFSETQ. This CDR3 is 23 amino acids long. V was clipped by 6 bases and J by 1 base, with 38 bases between them. The CDR3 protein is CASTNEGGTFPASANPSYNEQFF. The CDR3 nucleotides are TGCGCCAGCACTAACGAAGGGGGGACGTTCCCGGCTAGCGCGAACCCATCCTACAATGAGCAGTTCTTC. Combining the CDR3 with reference TRBV5-1 and TRBJ2-1 gives the whole variable domain KAGVTQTPRYLIKTRGQQVTLSCSPISGHRSVSWYQQTPGQGLQFLFEYFSETQRNKGNFPGRFSGRQFSNSRSEMNVSTLELGDSALYLCASTNEGGTFPASANPSYNEQFFGPGTRLTVL.